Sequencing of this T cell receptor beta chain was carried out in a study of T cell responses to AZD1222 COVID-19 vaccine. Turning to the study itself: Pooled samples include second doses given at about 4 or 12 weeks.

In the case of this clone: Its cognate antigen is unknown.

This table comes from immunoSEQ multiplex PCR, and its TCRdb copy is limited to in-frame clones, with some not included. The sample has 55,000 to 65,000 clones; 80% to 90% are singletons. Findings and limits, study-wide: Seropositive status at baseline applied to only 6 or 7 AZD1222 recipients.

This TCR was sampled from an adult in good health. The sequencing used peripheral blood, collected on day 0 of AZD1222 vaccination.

For the CDR3, the DNA is TGCGCCAGCAGCCCGGGGACAGGGGATTTACGTGTCACTGAAGCTTTCTTT. Protein product: CASSPGTGDLRVTEAFF. The chain employs TRBV5-1 and TRBJ1-1; TRBD1 agrees at 10 bases. The CDR3 has 17 amino acids. V lost 4 bases, J lost 4 bases, and 13 bases stayed unmatched. Germline CDR1 is SGHRS and CDR2 is YFSETQ. Supplemented by reference TRBV5-1 and TRBJ1-1, the full variable domain reads KAGVTQTPRYLIKTRGQQVTLSCSPISGHRSVSWYQQTPGQGLQFLFEYFSETQRNKGNFPGRFSGRQFSNSRSEMNVSTLELGDSALYLCASSPGTGDLRVTEAFFGQGTRLTVV.